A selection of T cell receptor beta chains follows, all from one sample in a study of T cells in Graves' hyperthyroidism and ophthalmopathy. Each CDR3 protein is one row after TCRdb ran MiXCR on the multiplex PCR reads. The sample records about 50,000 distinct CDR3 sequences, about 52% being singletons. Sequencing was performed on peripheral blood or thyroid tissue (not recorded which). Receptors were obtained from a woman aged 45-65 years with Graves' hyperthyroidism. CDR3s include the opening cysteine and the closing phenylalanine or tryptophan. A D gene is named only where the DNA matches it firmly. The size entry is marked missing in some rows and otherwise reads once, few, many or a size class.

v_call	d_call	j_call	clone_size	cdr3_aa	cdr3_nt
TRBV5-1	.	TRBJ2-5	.	CASSPEAQLNEKLFFGGRETQYF	.
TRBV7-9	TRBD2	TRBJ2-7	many	CASSLSGGRAYEQYF	TGTGCCAGCAGCTTATCGGGCGGGAGGGCCTACGAGCAGTACTTC
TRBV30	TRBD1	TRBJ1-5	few	CAYKDRGLQPQHF	TGTGCCTACAAGGACAGGGGTCTTCAGCCCCAGCATTTT
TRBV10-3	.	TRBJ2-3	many	CAISGVSADTQYF	TGTGCCATCAGTGGTGTTAGCGCAGATACGCAGTATTTT
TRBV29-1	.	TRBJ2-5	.	CSSLRETQYF	TGCAGCAGTCTAAGGGAGACCCAGTACTTC
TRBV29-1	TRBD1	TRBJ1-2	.	CSVEGRGRGYTF	TGCAGCGTTGAAGGGAGGGGGCGAGGCTACACCTTC
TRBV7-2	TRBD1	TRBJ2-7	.	CASSPGQGGYEQYF	TGTGCCAGCAGCCCTGGACAGGGGGGGTACGAGCAGTACTTC
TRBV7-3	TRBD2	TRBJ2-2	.	CASNLIGLAANTGELFF	TGTGCCAGCAACTTAATCGGACTAGCGGCGAACACCGGGGAGCTGTTTTTT
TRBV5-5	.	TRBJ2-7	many	CASSLGGDYEQYF	TGTGCCAGCAGCTTAGGGGGAGATTACGAGCAGTACTTC
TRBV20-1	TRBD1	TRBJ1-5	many	CSAREWGQFNQPQHF	TGCAGTGCTAGAGAATGGGGACAGTTCAATCAGCCCCAGCATTTT
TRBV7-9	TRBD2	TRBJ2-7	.	CAGEPLAGGPYEQYF	TGTGCCGGCGAGCCACTAGCGGGAGGGCCATACGAGCAGTACTTC
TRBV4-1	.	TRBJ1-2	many	CASSQTGGFFGYTF	TGCGCCAGCAGCCAAACCGGGGGGTTTTTTGGCTACACCTTC
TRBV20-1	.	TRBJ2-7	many	CSARITGAPYEQYF	TGCAGTGCTAGAATTACAGGCGCCCCCTACGAGCAGTACTTC
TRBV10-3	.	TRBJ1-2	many	CAIRAAGYTF	TGTGCCATCAGGGCCGCAGGCTACACCTTC
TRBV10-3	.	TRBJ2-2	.	CAIGWGLAGTGELFF	TGTGCCATCGGTTGGGGGCTAGCTGGAACCGGGGAGCTGTTTTTC
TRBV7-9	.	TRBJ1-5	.	CASSGGEDQPQHF	TGTGCCAGCAGCGGGGGGGAGGATCAGCCCCAGCATTTT
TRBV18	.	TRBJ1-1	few	CASSRGALLGTEAFF	TGTGCCAGCTCACGCGGGGCTCTCCTCGGAACTGAAGCTTTCTTT
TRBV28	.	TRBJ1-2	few	CASRQQGRVSNYGYTF	TGTGCCAGCAGACAGCAGGGGAGGGTATCTAACTATGGCTACACCTTC
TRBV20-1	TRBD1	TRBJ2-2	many	CSAGRDRLTGELFF	TGCAGTGCGGGGCGGGACAGGTTGACCGGGGAGCTGTTTTTT
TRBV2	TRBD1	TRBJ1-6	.	CANRRDRGNSPLHF	TGTGCCAACAGAAGGGACAGGGGAAATTCACCCCTCCACTTT
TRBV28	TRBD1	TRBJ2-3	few	CASSSPGTGGMDTQYF	TGTGCCAGCAGTTCCCCCGGGACAGGGGGCATGGATACGCAGTATTTT
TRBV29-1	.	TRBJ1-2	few	CSVESVGYTF	TGCAGCGTTGAGTCGGTCGGCTACACCTTC
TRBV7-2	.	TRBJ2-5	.	CASSPVPTGTYQETQYF	TGTGCCAGCAGCCCCGTCCCCACCGGGACATATCAAGAGACCCAGTACTTC
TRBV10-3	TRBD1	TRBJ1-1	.	CAISSKGQANTEAFF	TGTGCCATCAGCTCGAAGGGACAGGCAAACACTGAAGCTTTCTTT
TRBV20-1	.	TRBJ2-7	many	CSAREGASSYEQYF	TGCAGTGCTAGAGAAGGGGCGAGCTCCTACGAGCAGTACTTC
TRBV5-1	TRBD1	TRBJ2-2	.	CASSLAGQGSEELFF	TGCGCCAGCAGCTTGGCGGGACAGGGAAGCGAGGAGCTGTTTTTT
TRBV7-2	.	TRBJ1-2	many	CASSLALGVNYGYTF	TGTGCCAGCAGCTTAGCGCTGGGGGTTAACTATGGCTACACCTTC
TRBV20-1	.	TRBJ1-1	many	CSARRAGSNTEAFF	TGCAGTGCTAGGCGGGCAGGGTCCAACACTGAAGCTTTCTTT
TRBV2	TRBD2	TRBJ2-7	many	CASTPGLGGEQYF	TGTGCCAGCACTCCGGGACTAGGGGGCGAGCAGTACTTC
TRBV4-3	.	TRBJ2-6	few	CASSPGRAGANVLTF	TGCGCCAGCAGCCCCGGGCGGGCAGGAGCTAACGTCCTGACTTTC
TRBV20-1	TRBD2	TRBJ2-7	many	CSARGPSGSYEQYF	TGCAGTGCTAGGGGGCCTAGCGGGAGTTACGAGCAGTACTTC
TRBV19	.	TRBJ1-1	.	CASSRIGPNTEAFF	TGTGCCAGTAGTAGGATTGGGCCGAACACTGAAGCTTTCTTT
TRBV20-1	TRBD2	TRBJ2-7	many	CSARLGLASPGAAYEQYF	TGCAGTGCTAGGTTGGGACTAGCCTCCCCAGGGGCCGCCTACGAGCAGTACTTC
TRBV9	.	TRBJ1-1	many	CASSVSPNTEAFF	TGTGCCAGCAGCGTTTCTCCGAACACTGAAGCTTTCTTT
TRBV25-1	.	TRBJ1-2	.	CASSAKQGMNGYTF	TGTGCCAGCAGTGCAAAACAGGGAATGAATGGCTACACCTTC
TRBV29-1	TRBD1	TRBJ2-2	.	CSVGTGVTGELFF	TGCAGCGTTGGGACAGGGGTTACCGGGGAGCTGTTTTTT
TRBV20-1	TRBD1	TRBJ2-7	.	CSATGTGLFYEQYF	TGCAGTGCTACCGGGACAGGGCTGTTCTACGAGCAGTACTTC
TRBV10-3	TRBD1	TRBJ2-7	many	CAIKSGQEAYEQYF	TGTGCCATCAAGTCGGGACAGGAAGCCTACGAGCAGTACTTC
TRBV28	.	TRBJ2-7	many	CASRARSRYEQYF	TGTGCCAGCAGGGCCCGGAGCCGCTACGAGCAGTACTTC
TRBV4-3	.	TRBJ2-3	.	CASSQETSSTDTQYF	TGCGCCAGCAGCCAAGAGACTTCCAGCACAGATACGCAGTATTTT
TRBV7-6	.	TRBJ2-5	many	CASSLISTRVGETQYF	TGTGCCAGCAGCCTTATCTCGACTAGGGTGGGGGAGACCCAGTACTTC
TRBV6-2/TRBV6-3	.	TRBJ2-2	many	CASSNRQYTGELFF	TGTGCCAGCAGTAATCGACAGTACACCGGGGAGCTGTTTTTT
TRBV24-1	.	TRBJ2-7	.	CATSDATGNQYEQYF	TGTGCCACCAGTGACGCCACAGGGAATCAGTACGAGCAGTACTTC
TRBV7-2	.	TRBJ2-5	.	CASSSAIETQYF	TGTGCCAGCAGCTCCGCGATTGAGACCCAGTACTTC
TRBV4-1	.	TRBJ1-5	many	CASSQDVNQPQHF	TGCGCCAGCAGCCAAGATGTTAATCAGCCCCAGCATTTT
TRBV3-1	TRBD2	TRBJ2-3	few	CASRKRTSGSTDTQYF	TGTGCCAGCAGAAAAAGGACTAGCGGGAGCACAGATACGCAGTATTTT